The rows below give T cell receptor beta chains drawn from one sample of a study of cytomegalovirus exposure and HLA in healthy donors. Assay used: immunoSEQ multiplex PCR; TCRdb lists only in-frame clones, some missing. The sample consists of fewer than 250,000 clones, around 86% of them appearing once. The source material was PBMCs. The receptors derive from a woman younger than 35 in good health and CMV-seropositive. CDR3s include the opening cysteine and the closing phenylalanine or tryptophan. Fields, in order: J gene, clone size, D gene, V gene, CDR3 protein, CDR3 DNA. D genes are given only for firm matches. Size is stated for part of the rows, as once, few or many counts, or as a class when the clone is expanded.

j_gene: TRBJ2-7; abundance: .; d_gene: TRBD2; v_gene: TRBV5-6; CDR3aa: CASSFTLGSTSGSIEQYF; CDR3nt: TGTGCCAGCAGCTTCACCCTAGGGTCGACTAGCGGGTCTATCGAGCAGTACTTC
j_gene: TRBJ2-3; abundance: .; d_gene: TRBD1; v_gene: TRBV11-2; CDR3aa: CASSLGTGRGQNTQYF; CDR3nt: TGTGCCAGCAGCCTAGGGACAGGGAGGGGCCAGAATACGCAGTATTTT
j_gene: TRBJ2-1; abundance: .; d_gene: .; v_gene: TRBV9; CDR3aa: CASSVGSGPYNEQFF; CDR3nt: TGTGCCAGCAGCGTTGGTAGCGGCCCCTACAATGAGCAGTTCTTC
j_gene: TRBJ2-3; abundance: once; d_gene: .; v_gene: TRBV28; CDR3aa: CASSSDSNTQYF; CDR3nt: TGTGCCAGCAGTTCCGACAGCAATACGCAGTATTTT
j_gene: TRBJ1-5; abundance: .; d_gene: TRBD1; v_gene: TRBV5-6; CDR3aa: CASSLGTGQPQHF; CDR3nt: TGTGCCAGCAGCTTGGGGACAGGGCAGCCCCAGCATTTT
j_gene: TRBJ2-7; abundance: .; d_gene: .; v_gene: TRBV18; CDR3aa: CASSPGQIYEQYF; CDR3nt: TGTGCCAGCTCACCAGGACAGATCTACGAGCAGTACTTC
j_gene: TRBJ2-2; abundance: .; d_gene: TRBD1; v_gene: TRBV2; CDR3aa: CASSRDRGGTGELFF; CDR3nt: TGTGCCAGCAGTCGGGACAGGGGGGGCACCGGGGAGCTGTTTTTT
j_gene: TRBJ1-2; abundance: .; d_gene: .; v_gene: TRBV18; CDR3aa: CASSGDINYGYTF; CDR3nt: TGTGCCAGCTCGGGAGACATAAACTATGGCTACACCTTC
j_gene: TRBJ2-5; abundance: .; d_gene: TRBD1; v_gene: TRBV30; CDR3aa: CAWSGGQGAGETQYF; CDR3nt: TGTGCCTGGAGTGGGGGACAGGGGGCCGGGGAGACCCAGTACTTC
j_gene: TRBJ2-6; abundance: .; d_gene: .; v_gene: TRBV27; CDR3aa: CASSTLPSGSGANVLTF; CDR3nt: TGTGCCAGCAGTACCTTACCGTCGGGCTCTGGGGCCAACGTCCTGACTTTC
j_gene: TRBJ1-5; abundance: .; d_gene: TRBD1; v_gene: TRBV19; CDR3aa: CASSNRGDGTQHF; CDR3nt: TGTGCCAGTAGTAACAGGGGGGATGGGACCCAGCATTTT
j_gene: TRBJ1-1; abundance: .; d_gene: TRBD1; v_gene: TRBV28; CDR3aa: CASSPEDWDSRTEAFF; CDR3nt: TGTGCCAGCAGTCCGGAGGACTGGGACAGCAGGACTGAAGCTTTCTTT
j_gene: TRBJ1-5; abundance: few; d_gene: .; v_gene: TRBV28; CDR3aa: CASSRGVYQPQHF; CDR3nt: TGTGCCAGCAGCCGGGGGGTTTATCAGCCCCAGCATTTT
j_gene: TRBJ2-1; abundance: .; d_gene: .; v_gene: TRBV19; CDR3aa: CASSLPGMRFEQFF; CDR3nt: TGTGCCAGTAGTCTCCCAGGGATGAGGTTTGAGCAGTTCTTC
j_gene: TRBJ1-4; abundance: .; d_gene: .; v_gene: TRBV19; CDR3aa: CASSIRHNLEKLFF; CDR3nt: TGTGCCAGTAGTATACGCCACAATCTTGAAAAACTGTTTTTT
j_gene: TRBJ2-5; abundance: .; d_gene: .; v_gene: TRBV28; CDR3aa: CASSLRGGETQYF; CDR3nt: TGTGCCAGCAGTTTAAGGGGGGGGGAGACCCAGTACTTC
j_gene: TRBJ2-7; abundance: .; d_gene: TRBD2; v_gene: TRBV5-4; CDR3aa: CASSFLAGTYEQYF; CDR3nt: TGTGCCAGCAGCTTCCTAGCGGGGACCTACGAGCAGTACTTC
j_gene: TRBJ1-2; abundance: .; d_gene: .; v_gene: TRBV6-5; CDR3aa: CASSYSEYYGYTF; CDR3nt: TGTGCCAGCAGTTACTCGGAGTACTATGGCTACACCTTC
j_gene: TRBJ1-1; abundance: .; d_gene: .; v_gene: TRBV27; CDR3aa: CASSPGIGRGGTEAFF; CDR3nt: TGTGCCAGCAGCCCCGGAATAGGCAGGGGCGGCACTGAAGCTTTCTTT
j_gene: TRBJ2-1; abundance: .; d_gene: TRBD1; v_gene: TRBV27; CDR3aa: CASRLTGGTYNEQFF; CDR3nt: TGTGCCAGCAGGCTGACAGGGGGGACCTACAATGAGCAGTTCTTC
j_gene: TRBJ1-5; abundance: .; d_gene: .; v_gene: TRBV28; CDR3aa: CASSPGGKSQPQHF; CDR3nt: TGTGCCAGCAGTCCGGGAGGGAAGAGTCAGCCCCAGCATTTT
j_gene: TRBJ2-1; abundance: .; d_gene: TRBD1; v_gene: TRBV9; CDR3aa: CASSPGRGRITEQFF; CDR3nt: TGTGCCAGCAGCCCGGGCAGGGGGCGAATCACTGAGCAGTTCTTC
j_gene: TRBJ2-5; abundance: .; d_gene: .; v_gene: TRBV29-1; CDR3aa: CSVAQGGETQYF; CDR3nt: TGCAGCGTTGCCCAGGGGGGAGAGACCCAGTACTTC
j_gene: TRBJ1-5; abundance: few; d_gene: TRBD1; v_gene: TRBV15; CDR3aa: CATSGPRDSHGGNQPQHF; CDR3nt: TGTGCCACCAGCGGGCCTCGGGACAGCCACGGGGGCAATCAGCCCCAGCATTTT
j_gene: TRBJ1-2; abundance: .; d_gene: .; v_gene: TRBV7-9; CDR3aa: CASSLAGRGGGYTF; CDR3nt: TGTGCCAGCAGCTTAGCGGGCAGGGGCGGTGGCTACACCTTC
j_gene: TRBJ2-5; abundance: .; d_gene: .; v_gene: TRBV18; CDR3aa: CASSRAGLETQYF; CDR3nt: TGTGCCAGCTCACGGGCGGGTTTAGAGACCCAGTACTTC
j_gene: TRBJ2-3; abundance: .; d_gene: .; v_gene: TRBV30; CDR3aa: CAWRAALVTLTDTQYF; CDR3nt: TGTGCCTGGAGGGCGGCCCTCGTCACCCTCACAGATACGCAGTATTTT
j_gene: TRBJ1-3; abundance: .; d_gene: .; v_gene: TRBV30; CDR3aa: CAWSGPLAGGSGNTIYF; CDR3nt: TGTGCCTGGAGTGGGCCTCTCGCGGGGGGCTCTGGAAACACCATATATTTT